The 15 T cell receptor beta chains given below trace back to one sample, sequenced in a study of prognosis after radiotherapy for stage I lung cancer. It was by two-round multiplex PCR that TCR beta CDR3 was amplified from genomic DNA. The first PCR round targeted every TRBV and TRBJ gene with specific primers. TCRdb recomputed calls from the multiplex PCR reads with MiXCR, one row per CDR3 protein. The table includes approximately 35,000 distinct CDR3 sequences, around a third detected once. Sample: PBMCs, taken before or after stereotactic body radiation therapy (not recorded which). The origin of the receptors is a donor aged 50 or older with non-small cell lung cancer.

There are many counts of this clonotype. Relative to the germline gene, one junction end is altered; a read error may explain this. The gene calls are TRBV20-1 and TRBJ1-2; perhaps TRBD1 as D (6 bases). Germline V lookup: CDR1 DFQATT, CDR2 SNEGSKA (reference sequence). The CDR3 loop spans 13 amino acids. This CDR3 reads CSARSQGHYGYAF. The CDR3 nucleotides read TGCAGTGCTAGGAGTCAGGGGCACTATGGCTACGCCTTC.

The chain links TRBV7-9 to TRBJ2-1; TRBD2 matches 7 bases. The CDR3 loop spans 16 amino acids. Germline V lookup: CDR1 SEHNR, CDR2 FQNEAQ (reference sequence). V was pared by 3 bases and J by 3 bases, with 8 bases of the junction left unmatched. The CDR3 sequence is CASSFSSGDLYNEQFF. For the CDR3, the DNA is TGTGCCAGCAGCTTCTCTAGCGGAGACCTCTACAATGAGCAGTTCTTC.

This clonotype was recorded many times. V gene TRBV7-2 combines with J gene TRBJ2-5; D ambiguous. Trimming took 5 bases from V and 8 from J, leaving 15 bases between them. The germline gives CDR1 SGHTA, CDR2 FQGNSA. The CDR3 covers 13 residues. Here the CDR3 reads CASSRPDGETQYF. Written as DNA, the CDR3 is TGTGCCAGCAGCAGACCGGACGGAGAAACCCAGTACTTC.

Concerning this clonotype: A much larger clone differs by one base, so this may be a read error. This chain links TRBV20-1 with TRBJ1-4, with D perhaps TRBD1 (5 bases). The germline gives CDR1 DFQATT, CDR2 SNEGSKA (reference sequence). The V end lost 4 bases, the J end lost 7 bases, and 10 bases lay between the germline ends. The CDR3 covers 12 residues. The CDR3 here is CSAKAGSEKLFF. The DNA of the CDR3 is TGCAGTGCTAAGGCAGGGTCTGAAAAACTGTTTTTT.

The chain uses TRBV5-8 and TRBJ1-2; TRBD1 might be the D (5 bases). Germline values: CDR1 SGHTS, CDR2 YDEGEE. V gave up 2 bases and J gave up 3 bases, with 11 bases separating them. The CDR3 runs 14 residues. The CDR3, as DNA: TGTGCCAGCAGCTTTTACGGGGGGGACTATGGCTACACCTTC. Translated, it gives CASSFYGGDYGYTF.

At least ten counts were recorded for this clonotype. The CDR3 loop is CASSLHPTPNSGANVLTF. CDR3 nucleotide sequence: TGTGCCAGCAGCTTGCACCCTACACCGAACTCTGGGGCCAACGTCCTGACTTTC. V gene TRBV5-5 combines with J gene TRBJ2-6; unclear D gene. The CDR3 runs to 18 residues. Germline V lookup: CDR1 SGHKS, CDR2 YYEKEE (reference sequence). V lost 1 base and J 0 bases, leaving 14 bases between the germline ends. Full variable domain (rest looked up from reference TRBV5-5 and TRBJ2-6): DAGVTQSPTHLIKTRGQQVTLRCSPISGHKSVSWYQQVLGQGPQFIFQYYEKEERGRGNFPDRFSARQFPNYSSELNVNALLLGDSALYLCASSLHPTPNSGANVLTFGAGSRLTVL.

This clonotype was recorded at least ten times. V gene TRBV20-1 combines with J gene TRBJ2-3; the D is unclear. Looked up from germline, CDR1 is DFQATT and CDR2 is SNEGSKA (reference sequence). CDR3 length equals 12 residues. The DNA of the CDR3 is TGCAGCCCGCGTCTAGGCGCAGATACGCAGTATTTT. Its translation: CSPRLGADTQYF.

The chain joins TRBV6-2 or TRBV6-3 to TRBJ1-5; 8 nucleotides match TRBD1. The CDR3 runs 14 residues. Per germline, CDR1 MNHEY and CDR2 SVGEGT. V was clipped by 4 bases and J by 5 bases; unmatched bases: 4. In nucleotides, the CDR3 is TGTGCCAGCAGTTCCTCACAGGGGGATCAGCCCCAGCATTTT. Its translation is CASSSSQGDQPQHF.

This clonotype was seen at least ten times. The chain combines TRBV20-1 with TRBJ2-7; TRBD2 might be the D (7 bases). V was trimmed by 6 bases and J by 2 bases, leaving 20 bases between them. Germline-derived CDR1 and CDR2 are DFQATT and SNEGSKA (reference sequence). The CDR3 contains 15 residues. CDR3 nucleotides: TGCAGTGCGCCCCCGGGCGGGGGCCGTGCCTACGAGCAGTACTTC. Its protein is CSAPPGGGRAYEQYF.

The V call is TRBV11-1, the J call TRBJ2-1; 12 bases fit TRBD2. The CDR3 is 15 amino acids. The V gene's germline CDR1 is SGHAT and CDR2 FQDESV (reference sequence). Germline trimming cut 4 bases from V and 5 bases from J; bases unmatched to any gene: 3. The CDR3 region has the DNA TGTGCCAGCAGCTATCTAGCGGGGGGGCACAATGAGCAGTTCTTC. As protein: CASSYLAGGHNEQFF.

This clonotype was counted ten times or more. CDR3 region: CASRRTGGGETQYF. The CDR3 region has the DNA TGTGCCAGCAGACGGACAGGGGGAGGGGAGACCCAGTACTTC. The chain employs TRBV11-1 and TRBJ2-5; 10 bases map to TRBD1. The germline CDR1 and CDR2 sequences are SGHAT and FQDESV (reference sequence). This CDR3 has 14 residues. V dropped 6 bases and J dropped 5; count of bases not matched to a gene: 6.

Regarding this clonotype: A much larger clone differs from this one at a single base, so this may be a read error. The chain combines TRBV6-1 with TRBJ1-1; TRBD1 is a possible D gene (6 bases). This CDR3 is 13 amino acids long. Germline CDR1 is MNHNS and CDR2 is SASEGT. The CDR3 loop reads CASSKPGVTEDFF. The CDR3 region has the DNA TGTGCCAGCAGCAAACCAGGGGTGACTGAAGATTTCTTT.

The chain couples TRBV9 to TRBJ1-1; D gene uncertain. This CDR3 region has 13 residues. The germline V and J ends were trimmed by 3 bases and 4 bases, with 10 bases remaining between them. CDR1 is SGDLS and CDR2 is YYNGEE in the germline V gene. Here the CDR3 reads CASSDGPGTEAFF. The CDR3 DNA is TGTGCCAGCAGCGACGGCCCGGGCACTGAAGCTTTCTTT.

This clonotype was detected many times. V usage is TRBV6-5 and J usage is TRBJ1-4; D is possibly TRBD1 (5 bases). The CDR3 is 14 amino acids. Trimming pared 2 bases from V and 4 bases from J, leaving 8 bases between. The germline V gene has CDR1 MNHEY and CDR2 SVGAGI. For the CDR3, the DNA is TGTGCCAGCAGTTACGGGGGTTTTAATGAAAAACTGTTTTTT. This translates into CASSYGGFNEKLFF.

As to this clonotype: A much larger clonotype is one base distant, so this may be a read error. This chain joins TRBV12-3 or TRBV12-4 and TRBJ2-5; D is uncertain. The CDR3 covers 13 residues. The germline V and J ends were trimmed by 6 bases and 6 bases, with 14 bases remaining between them. In DNA, the CDR3 is TGTGCCAGCAGCCTCATATGGGCCCAGACCCAGTACTTC. Amino acids: CASSLIWAQTQYF.